Described below is a single T cell receptor beta chain sequence and its context. Which antigen it targets is not known. One base away there is no much larger clone; base qualities are not given. Library preparation was by the immunoSEQ multiplex PCR assay. The immuneACCESS repertoire file appears here via TCRdb, limited to in-frame rearrangements. These files lack a portion of the clones; in checked studies, under half of the deficit traces to unresolved V genes, and the cause of the others is not known. The sample table lists around 97,000 clones, around 91% of them with a count of one. Of the sample, 0.75% to 0.95% falls within the top ten clones. Cut back by 6 bases and 8 bases, the V and J ends lie 19 bases apart. The germline V gene (reference sequence) yields LNHDA for CDR1 and SQIVND for CDR2. The CDR3 runs 15 residues from the cysteine to the phenylalanine. Here the CDR3 DNA is all that survives: 45 bases in frame from base 1.

This sample was taken from a study of T cell changes during pregnancy in multiple sclerosis (dated by TCRdb to about 2019). In the study overall: The study looked at changes in the T cell repertoire across pregnancy in women with multiple sclerosis.

The sample here was peripheral blood, taken after pregnancy. This sequence originates from a female donor with multiple sclerosis, enrolled in a pregnancy study. The chain uses TRBV19 and TRBJ1-4; the D gene is not confidently resolved. The CDR3 in this case is CASSIQDQLVEKLFF. The bases are TGTGCCAGTAGCATACAAGACCAACTAGTGGAAAAACTGTTTTTT. The CDR3 plus the reference TRBV19 and TRBJ1-4 genes for the other parts give the full variable domain: DGGITQSPKYLFRKEGQNVTLSCEQNLNHDAMYWYRQDPGQGLRLIYYSQIVNDFQKGDIAEGYSVSREKKESFPLTVTSAQKNPTAFYLCASSIQDQLVEKLFFGSGTQLSVL.